This T cell receptor (beta chain) is drawn from a study of blood T cell repertoires in COVID-19. About the study: In each case, the material was cDNA or gDNA derived from T cells, B-cell-depleted T cells, or PBMCs.

Trimming removed 5 bases at V and 0 bases at J, with 14 bases between. CDR1 and CDR2 (germline): WNHNN, SYGVQD (reference sequence). The CDR3 sequence is 16 residues long. Sequenced by immunoSEQ multiplex PCR; TCRdb stores in-frame clones only, minus some. Counted here are around 160,000 clones, around four fifths occurring once; the ten biggest clones make up nearly 3%. The sequence came from a woman in her forties with active or convalescent COVID-19. What was sequenced was peripheral blood. The chain uses TRBV10-1 and TRBJ1-3; perhaps TRBD1 as D (6 bases). DNA for the CDR3: TGCGCCAGCAGTTCTGACAGGACACCCTCTGGAAACACCATATATTTT. It is translated as CASSSDRTPSGNTIYF.